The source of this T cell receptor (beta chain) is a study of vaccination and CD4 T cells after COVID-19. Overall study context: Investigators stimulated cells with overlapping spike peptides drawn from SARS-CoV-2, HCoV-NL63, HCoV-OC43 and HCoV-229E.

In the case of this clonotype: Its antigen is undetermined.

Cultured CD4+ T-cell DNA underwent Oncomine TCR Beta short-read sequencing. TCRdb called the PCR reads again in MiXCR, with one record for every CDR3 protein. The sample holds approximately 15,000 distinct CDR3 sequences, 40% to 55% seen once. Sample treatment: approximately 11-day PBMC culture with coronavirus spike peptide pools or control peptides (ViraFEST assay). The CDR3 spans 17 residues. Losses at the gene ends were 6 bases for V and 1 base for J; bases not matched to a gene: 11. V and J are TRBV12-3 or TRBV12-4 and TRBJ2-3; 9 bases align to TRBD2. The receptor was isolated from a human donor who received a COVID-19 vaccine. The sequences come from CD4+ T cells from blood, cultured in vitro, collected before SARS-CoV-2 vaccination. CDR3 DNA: TGTGCCAGCAGCGCCCCCCGCCTAGCGGGGCGCACAGATACGCAGTATTTT. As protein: CASSAPRLAGRTDTQYF.